This T cell receptor (beta chain) was captured in a study of blood T cell repertoires in COVID-19. At the level of the study: The cDNA or gDNA used as material had been derived from T cells, B-cell-depleted T cells, or PBMCs.

In germline, CDR1 is MDHEN, CDR2 SYDVKM. V lost 7 bases, J lost 7 bases, and 8 bases stayed unmatched. This CDR3 region has 14 residues. Per the study methods: Estimation of nucleated cell counts relied on the amplification of reference gene primers. TCRdb's copy holds only in-frame clones and misses some; the assay was immunoSEQ multiplex PCR. For V, J and clone size, that table is used; D and trimming come from the DNA. This sample yields fewer than 300,000 clones, of which around nine tenths are seen a single time; 1.1% belongs to the top ten. The cohort comprised adults aged roughly 18 to 100 years residing in 24 US areas. Two negative PCRs, clearance, or symptom resolution had been documented for recovered Cohort 3 donors.

This clonotype was sampled from a woman younger than 45 who had recovered from COVID-19. Sequenced material: PBMCs or T cells enriched from blood (not recorded which). V gene TRBV28 combines with J gene TRBJ2-2; 8 nucleotides align to TRBD1. CDR3 amino acids: CASKLDRVVGELFF. The DNA of the CDR3 is TGTGCCAGCAAACTGGACAGGGTAGTCGGGGAGCTGTTTTTT.